A single sample gave rise to the 17 T cell receptor beta chains below, sequenced in a study of Ad26.COV2.S vaccination and SARS-CoV-2 variants. Treatment given: about 20 received Ad26.COV2.S at low or high dose, single or two shots; a few received placebo; per-sample allocation not given. Specimens were obtained on day 63 following the first vaccine or placebo injection. TCRdb's table, derived via immunoSEQ multiplex PCR, lists solely in-frame clones and lacks some. The sample includes about 220,000 clones, 88% of them seen just once. This specimen was peripheral blood, taken in a trial of Ad26.COV2.S vaccine versus placebo. Receptors were obtained from a person between 18 and 65 years old who received the Ad26.COV2.S COVID-19 vaccine or a placebo.

The chain has TRBV30 and TRBJ2-3, with 12 positions matching TRBD1. This CDR3 has 17 residues. Trimming removed 5 bases from V and 3 bases from J; junction bases left unmatched: 12. Germline assignment: CDR1 GTSNPN and CDR2 SVGIG (reference sequence). For the CDR3, the DNA is TGTGCCTGGTTGCTCTGGAAGGGACAGGGGGCAACAGATACGCAGTATTTT. Translating gives CAWLLWKGQGATDTQYF.

The CDR3 sequence is CASSSSGGDSYEQYF. The CDR3 DNA is TGTGCCAGCAGTTCGTCAGGGGGGGACTCCTACGAGCAGTACTTC. The chain combines TRBV28 with TRBJ2-7, with D tentatively TRBD1 or TRBD2 (7 bases each). The CDR3 spans 15 residues. Trimming took off 4 bases at V and 0 bases at J, with 13 bases between the two ends. Germline V gene lookup returns CDR1 MDHEN and CDR2 SYDVKM.

This rearrangement joins TRBV25-1 to TRBJ2-4, with D hard to call. V gave up 4 bases and J gave up 8 bases, with 9 bases separating them. Germline-derived CDR1 and CDR2 are MGHDK and SYGVNS. The CDR3 is 12 residues long. CDR3 nucleotide sequence: TGTGCCAGCAGTGGGGCGTCGGACATTCAGTACTTC. This codes for CASSGASDIQYF.

The chain uses TRBV6-2 or TRBV6-3 and TRBJ2-3; D possibly corresponds to TRBD2 (5 bases). The CDR3 is 12 amino acids. Per the germline V gene, CDR1 is MNHEY and CDR2 is SVGEGT. With 4 bases removed from V and 9 bases from J, the gap between germline ends came to 11 bases. CDR3 in amino acids: CASSSEVGTQYF. CDR3 nucleotide sequence: TGTGCCAGCAGTTCGGAGGTCGGGACGCAGTATTTT.

The rearrangement joins TRBV5-8 to TRBJ2-7; a weak D match, TRBD1 (5 bases). The CDR3 has 13 residues. The V end lost 0 bases, the J end lost 8 bases, and 12 bases lay between the germline ends. CDR1 and CDR2 (germline): SGHTS, YDEGEE. CDR3 DNA: TGTGCCAGCAGCTTGGCTGGGGCCGGCCAGCAGTACTTC. It translates to CASSLAGAGQQYF.

V usage is TRBV10-1 and J usage is TRBJ2-1; no firm D call. CDR1 WNHNN and CDR2 SYGVQD come from the germline V gene (reference sequence). Trimming removed 0 bases at V and 5 bases at J, with 5 bases between. This CDR3 is built from 13 residues. DNA for the CDR3: TGCGCCAGCAGTGAGTCAGGACACAATGAGCAGTTCTTC. This translates into CASSESGHNEQFF.

V is TRBV19 and J is TRBJ2-3; 7 bases are a match to TRBD2. Trimming at V came to 0 bases and at J to 7 bases, leaving 7 bases not matched to a gene. Germline V gene lookup returns CDR1 LNHDA and CDR2 SQIVND (reference sequence). This CDR3 is built from 15 residues. The CDR3 DNA is TGTGCCAGTAGTATAGATGCTAGCGGCTCGTATACGCAGTATTTT. Residues: CASSIDASGSYTQYF.

This clone has a single count. This rearrangement joins TRBV6-5 to TRBJ2-3, with TRBD1 as a possible D gene (6 bases). V lost 4 bases to trimming and J lost 5 bases, with 16 bases between them. The CDR3 loop spans 15 amino acids. Germline V gives CDR1 MNHEY, CDR2 SVGAGI. For the CDR3, the DNA is TGTGCCAGCAGTTTTCTGGACAACAGGGAAGATACGCAGTATTTT. Translating it yields CASSFLDNREDTQYF.

This rearrangement joins TRBV12-3 or TRBV12-4 to TRBJ2-1; D may be TRBD2 (6 bases). Between the trimmed V and J ends, which lost 8 bases and 10 bases, there was a span of 18 bases. The CDR3 contains 13 residues. In DNA form, the CDR3 reads TGTGCCAGCGGTCCCTTCCGGGGGAGCGAGCAGTTCTTC. It translates to CASGPFRGSEQFF.

The chain's CDR3 is CAIAAAQGGSPLHF. CDR3 nucleotide sequence: TGTGCCATCGCAGCAGCCCAGGGGGGCTCACCCCTCCACTTT. The chain uses TRBV6-5 and TRBJ1-6, with 7 positions matching TRBD1. Per germline, CDR1 MNHEY and CDR2 SVGAGI. The ends lost 10 bases at V and 10 bases at J; junction bases unmatched: 13. The CDR3 is made up of 14 amino acids.

The table lists this clone with a few counts. The chain couples TRBV9 to TRBJ2-2; D unresolved. Germline V lookup: CDR1 SGDLS, CDR2 YYNGEE. V lost 7 bases to trimming and J lost 4 bases, with 14 bases between them. This CDR3 has 14 amino acids. CDR3 DNA sequence: TGTGCCAGCGGGCCCCTAAAGGTCACCGGGGAGCTGTTTTTT. This gives the protein CASGPLKVTGELFF.

The V gene is TRBV6-6, the J gene TRBJ2-3; TRBD1 matches at 9 bases. Germline V gene data show CDR1 as MNHNY and CDR2 as SVGAGI (reference sequence). The CDR3 totals 14 residues. V gave up 8 bases and J gave up 5 bases; unmatched junction bases: 8. The CDR3 protein is CASGRGQGRDTQYF. CDR3 DNA sequence: TGTGCCAGCGGTCGGGGACAGGGAAGAGATACGCAGTATTTT.

The rearrangement links TRBV7-9 to TRBJ2-3; the D is unclear. Trimming left V 5 bases short and J 5 bases short, with 17 bases between. Germline V gives CDR1 SEHNR, CDR2 FQNEAQ (reference sequence). The length of the CDR3 is 15 residues. The CDR3 region is CASSRPVGSGDTQYF. The CDR3 DNA follows: TGTGCCAGCAGCAGACCTGTCGGTTCGGGAGATACGCAGTATTTT.

V is TRBV20-1 and J is TRBJ2-5; D ambiguous. The CDR3 is 11 residues long. Germline loops: CDR1 DFQATT, CDR2 SNEGSKA (reference sequence). Trimming took off 4 bases at V and 4 bases at J, with 7 bases between the two ends. CDR3: CSATRPETQYF. In DNA form, the CDR3 reads TGCAGTGCTACCCGGCCAGAGACCCAGTACTTC.

V gene TRBV25-1 combines with J gene TRBJ2-4, with 8 bases identical to TRBD1. J lost 6 bases, V lost 2 bases, and 9 bases had no gene match. Germline CDR1 MGHDK, CDR2 SYGVNS. The CDR3 contains 16 residues. The chain's CDR3 is CASSEEGRGRGNIQYF. In DNA form, the CDR3 reads TGTGCCAGCAGTGAAGAGGGCAGGGGGCGAGGAAACATTCAGTACTTC.

This CDR3 reads CASSLGTGTYEQYF. DNA for the CDR3: TGTGCCAGCAGCTTAGGGACAGGGACCTACGAGCAGTACTTC. The chain recombines TRBV11-2 with TRBJ2-7; TRBD1 agrees at 8 bases. CDR1 is SGHAT, CDR2 FQNNGV, per germline. V lost 1 base, J lost 2 bases, and 1 base stayed unmatched. CDR3 length: 14 amino acids.

The chain joins TRBV3-1 (or the pseudogene TRBV3-2) to TRBJ2-1; TRBD1 agrees at 8 bases. The length of the CDR3 is 17 residues. The germline V gene has CDR1 LGHDT and CDR2 YNNKEL (reference sequence). The V gene end was trimmed by 0 bases and the J gene end by 0 bases; junction bases not matched to a gene: 4. CDR3 amino acids: CASSQDRTGISYNEQFF. The CDR3 nucleotides are TGTGCCAGCAGCCAAGATCGGACAGGGATCTCCTACAATGAGCAGTTCTTC.